Listed below are T cell receptor beta chains from one sample, sequenced in a study of shared clonotypes between healthy human individuals. Sequencing used immunoSEQ multiplex PCR; TCRdb keeps in-frame clones, though not all of them. The sample shows hundreds of thousands of clones, almost 97% of them seen only once. Sequencing was carried out using naive CD4+ T cells sorted from blood. These receptors were taken from a woman aged 25 to 39 in good health. Each CDR3 is given with its conserved first and last residue. D genes are given only for firm matches.

V	J	D	CDR3
TRBV5-4	TRBJ2-5	TRBD2	CASSLGGGQTQYF
TRBV7-9	TRBJ2-7	TRBD1	CASSPQQGSEQYF
TRBV28	TRBJ1-2	TRBD1	CASSINRGRFSGYTF
TRBV7-8	TRBJ2-3	TRBD2	CASSLVFIGTSGTSTDTQYF
TRBV6-1	TRBJ2-7	.	CASSEQTAYEQYF
TRBV19	TRBJ2-5	TRBD2	CATQGKGTSGEETQYF
TRBV20-1	TRBJ2-7	.	CSAEKPYEQYF
TRBV23-1	TRBJ2-3	.	CASSQVATAVNTDTQYF
TRBV7-8	TRBJ1-5	TRBD1	CASSLASGGQPQHF
TRBV6-5	TRBJ1-1	.	CASSTGTVDTEAFF
TRBV6-5	TRBJ2-5	TRBD1	CASSYRDSKETQYF
TRBV5-3	TRBJ2-7	TRBD1	CARSLDRHRGPYEQYF
TRBV18	TRBJ2-1	.	CASSPGRVHNEQFF
TRBV6-1	TRBJ1-3	.	CASSEVNGNTIYF
TRBV7-2	TRBJ1-5	TRBD1	CASSTTGTDYSNQPQHF
TRBV5-4	TRBJ1-1	.	CASSLGRTSMNTEAFF